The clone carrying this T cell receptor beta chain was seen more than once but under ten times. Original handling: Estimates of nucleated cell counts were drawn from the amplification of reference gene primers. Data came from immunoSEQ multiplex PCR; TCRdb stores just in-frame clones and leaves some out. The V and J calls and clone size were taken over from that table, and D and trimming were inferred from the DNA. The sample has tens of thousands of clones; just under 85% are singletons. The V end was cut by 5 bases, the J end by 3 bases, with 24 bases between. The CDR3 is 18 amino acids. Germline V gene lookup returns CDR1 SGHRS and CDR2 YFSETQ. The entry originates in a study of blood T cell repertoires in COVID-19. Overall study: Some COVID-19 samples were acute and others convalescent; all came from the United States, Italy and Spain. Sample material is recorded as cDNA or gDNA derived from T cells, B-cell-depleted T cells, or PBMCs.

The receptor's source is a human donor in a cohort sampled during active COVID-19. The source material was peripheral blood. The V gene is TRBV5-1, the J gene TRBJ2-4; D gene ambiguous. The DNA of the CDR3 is TGCGCCAGCAGTCCGAGGCGGTTTATAGCCGTAGTCAAAAACATTCAGTACTTC. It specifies CASSPRRFIAVVKNIQYF.